One and the same sample provided the 23 T cell receptor beta chains below, sequenced in a study of blood T cells in healthy people across ages. Primed by a sample-barcoded 5' primer and a J-beta primer mix, a second PCR proceeded for about 7 to 12 cycles. TCRdb ran MiXCR on the 5' RACE reads and lists one entry per CDR3 protein. The table has about 1.8 million distinct CDR3 sequences, around half seen once. Sample: blood. The receptors shown here come from a woman between 35 and 50 years old in good health.

This chain connects TRBV20-1 to TRBJ2-1; 9 positions match TRBD2. The CDR3 extends over 15 amino acids. Germline loops: CDR1 DFQATT, CDR2 SNEGSKA (reference sequence). Unmatched junction bases numbered 16, after V lost 6 bases and J lost 10 bases. The CDR3 DNA reads TGCAGTGCCCCACGGATTCCTAGCGGGGTACTGGAGCAGTTCTTC. Its protein is CSAPRIPSGVLEQFF.

The rearrangement links TRBV7-2 to TRBJ2-5, with D possibly being TRBD1 (6 bases). The ends were cut back, 2 bases at V and 1 base at J, with 11 bases in the middle. Germline lookup yields CDR1 SGHTA and CDR2 FQGNSA. The CDR3 extends over 15 amino acids. CDR3 residues: CASSLRLGGQETQYF. CDR3 in DNA: TGTGCCAGCAGCTTAAGGTTAGGGGGCCAAGAGACCCAGTACTTC.

The J gene is TRBJ1-5, the V gene TRBV27; the D is unclear. Per germline, CDR1 MNHEY and CDR2 SMNVEV (reference sequence). The CDR3 length is 16 residues. The V end lost 5 bases, the J end lost 1 base, and 15 bases lay between the germline ends. CDR3 sequence reads: CASSPYISVSNQPQHF. The DNA for the CDR3 is TGTGCCAGCAGTCCGTATATCAGTGTGAGCAATCAGCCCCAGCATTTT.

The rearrangement links TRBV2 to TRBJ2-1, with 8 bases that match TRBD1. The tail of the sequence fits TRBJ2-7 better, so the J call may be wrong. The germline V gene has CDR1 SNHLY and CDR2 FYNNEI. The CDR3 runs 15 residues. The CDR3 spells CASREQGDTYNEQYF. CDR3 bases: TGTGCCAGCAGGGAACAGGGGGATACCTACAATGAGCAGTACTTC.

This chain connects TRBV4-3 to TRBJ2-4, with D possibly matching TRBD1 (5 bases). CDR1 and CDR2 from the germline V gene are LGHNA and YSLEER. V was clipped by 0 bases and J by 4 bases, with 13 bases between them. This CDR3 contains 16 residues. The CDR3 DNA follows: TGCGCCAGCAGCCAAGATGCTGGTCAGGGAAAAAACATTCAGTACTTC. It yields the protein CASSQDAGQGKNIQYF.

V is TRBV7-9 and J is TRBJ1-2, with 8 bases matching TRBD1. With 8 bases clipped from V and 5 bases from J, the junction kept 10 bases outside the gene matches. Germline V gene lookup returns CDR1 SEHNR and CDR2 FQNEAQ (reference sequence). The length of the CDR3 is 14 residues. This CDR3 reads CASDDRGLTYGYTF. The CDR3 coding sequence is TGTGCCAGCGATGACAGGGGCTTGACGTATGGCTACACCTTC.

This clonotype was counted between two and nine times. The chain is built from TRBV4-3 and TRBJ2-3; 7 bases line up with TRBD2. Trimming at V came to 0 bases and at J to 2 bases, leaving 8 bases not matched to a gene. Germline V CDR1 and CDR2: LGHNA, YSLEER. The CDR3 is 17 amino acids. The CDR3 reads CASSQDLERGPTDTQYF. The CDR3 nucleotides are TGCGCCAGCAGCCAAGATCTTGAGCGGGGACCCACAGATACGCAGTATTTT.

The rearrangement uses TRBV7-6 and TRBJ2-1; D is possibly TRBD2 (6 bases). Trimming took off 5 bases at V and 2 bases at J, with 16 bases between the two ends. Germline V gene lookup returns CDR1 SGHVS and CDR2 FNYEAQ. CDR3 length equals 16 residues. This chain's CDR3 is CASSTVADPAYNEQFF. The CDR3, as DNA: TGTGCCAGCAGCACGGTAGCGGATCCCGCCTACAATGAGCAGTTCTTC.

Here the CDR3 DNA reads TGTGCCAGCAGCCAGGGTGTTCACTATGGCTACACCTTC. Translation: CASSQGVHYGYTF. The V and J genes are TRBV6-5 and TRBJ1-2, with D tentatively TRBD1 (5 bases). The CDR3 consists of 13 residues. The germline V and J ends were trimmed by 6 bases and 3 bases, with 11 bases remaining between them. CDR1 is MNHEY, CDR2 SVGAGI, per germline.

This clonotype was found a few times. The rearrangement joins TRBV9 to TRBJ1-2; no clear D. Germline V gene sequence: CDR1 SGDLS, CDR2 YYNGEE. The ends were cut back, 0 bases at V and 4 bases at J, with 19 bases in the middle. CDR3 size: 17 residues. CDR3: CASSVVRPEFGLYGYTF. In nucleotides, the CDR3 is TGTGCCAGCAGCGTAGTCAGGCCCGAGTTTGGGCTCTATGGCTACACCTTC.

This sequence joins TRBV2 and TRBJ2-3; D may be TRBD1 (6 bases). Trimming removed 9 bases at V and 2 bases at J, with 12 bases between. This CDR3 has 13 amino acids. Germline V lookup: CDR1 SNHLY, CDR2 FYNNEI. The CDR3 DNA is TGTGCCAGGATGGGACATTTCACAGATACGCAGTATTTT. Translation gives CARMGHFTDTQYF.

This clonotype was found a few times. V gene TRBV7-2 combines with J gene TRBJ1-6; D gene unclear. Germline loops: CDR1 SGHTA, CDR2 FQGNSA. The CDR3 has 14 residues. V gave up 4 bases and J gave up 6 bases, with 10 bases separating them. CDR3 coding DNA: TGTGCCAGCAGCTCCCCTGGGAGTAATTCACCCCTCCACTTT. Translating it yields CASSSPGSNSPLHF. The full variable domain, completed using reference TRBV7-2 and TRBJ1-6, is GAGVSQSPSNKVTEKGKDVELRCDPISGHTALYWYRQSLGQGLEFLIYFQGNSAPDKSGLPSDRFSAERTGGSVSTLTIQRTQQEDSAVYLCASSSPGSNSPLHFGNGTRLTVT.

V usage is TRBV5-1 and J usage is TRBJ2-1; D call uncertain. Trimming stripped 0 bases from V and 8 bases from J, with 15 bases between. Germline-derived CDR1 and CDR2 are SGHRS and YFSETQ. This CDR3 region has 15 residues. CDR3 sequence: CASSLETARIDEQFF. In nucleotides, the CDR3 is TGCGCCAGCAGCTTGGAAACGGCTCGGATCGATGAGCAGTTCTTC.

In its sample, this clonotype was seen a few times. The chain combines TRBV18 with TRBJ1-2; D not resolved. Trimming cost V 3 bases and J 6 bases, with 11 bases left between them. The CDR3 totals 13 residues. The germline V gene encodes CDR1 KGHSH and CDR2 LQKENI. The CDR3 is CASSPGGSNGYTF. The DNA of the CDR3 is TGTGCCAGCTCACCTGGAGGTAGCAATGGCTACACCTTC.

This clonotype was seen a handful of times. The chain uses TRBV7-2 and TRBJ2-4; tentatively, D is TRBD1 (6 bases). The V end was cut by 4 bases, the J end by 8 bases, with 12 bases between. Germline assignment: CDR1 SGHTA and CDR2 FQGNSA. This CDR3 is 13 amino acids long. The CDR3 spells CASSSVDSYIQYF. In DNA, the CDR3 is TGTGCCAGCAGCTCAGTGGACAGTTACATTCAGTACTTC.

This clonotype was seen more than once but under ten times. Here the CDR3 DNA reads TGTGCCAGCAGTTTATCGGCGGGGGGTAACTACGAGCAGTACTTC. Translating gives CASSLSAGGNYEQYF. This chain joins TRBV27 and TRBJ2-7; 8 bases agree with TRBD2. Per the germline V gene, CDR1 is MNHEY and CDR2 is SMNVEV (reference sequence). Trimming at V came to 0 bases and at J to 3 bases, leaving 4 bases not matched to a gene. The CDR3 extends over 15 amino acids.

The chain employs TRBV28 and TRBJ2-3; D possibly corresponds to TRBD2 (6 bases). The V end was cut by 2 bases, the J end by 8 bases, with 17 bases between. The CDR3 has 15 residues. Germline CDR1 reads MDHEN; CDR2 reads SYDVKM. The CDR3, as DNA: TGTGCCAGCAGTTTAGGAGGGATTTCCTCGGGTACGCAGTATTTT. It translates to CASSLGGISSGTQYF.

This clonotype was picked up many times. The chain combines TRBV20-1 with TRBJ2-5; 8 nucleotides line up with TRBD2. This CDR3 region has 16 residues. J lost 1 base, V lost 0 bases, and 7 bases had no gene match. In germline, CDR1 is DFQATT, CDR2 SNEGSKA (reference sequence). CDR3 amino acids: CSARESWAGGQETQYF. CDR3 DNA: TGCAGTGCTAGAGAATCGTGGGCGGGGGGCCAAGAGACCCAGTACTTC.

The genes are TRBV28 and TRBJ1-2, with D possibly matching TRBD1 (6 bases). Trimming took 6 bases from V and 8 from J, leaving 10 bases between them. CDR1 is MDHEN and CDR2 is SYDVKM in the germline V gene. There are 11 residues in the CDR3. The CDR3 protein is CASRRGAGYTF. The CDR3 DNA reads as TGTGCCAGCAGACGGGGGGCCGGCTACACCTTC.

The rearrangement joins TRBV9 to TRBJ2-5; D assignment may be TRBD1 or TRBD2 (5 bases each). Germline-derived CDR1 and CDR2 are SGDLS and YYNGEE. V dropped 4 bases and J dropped 1 base, with 17 bases sitting between them. This CDR3 contains 16 residues. CDR3 DNA sequence: TGTGCCAGCAGCTCACGCCTCTGGGGGACCCAAGAGACCCAGTACTTC. As protein: CASSSRLWGTQETQYF. The full variable domain, in which reference TRBV9 and TRBJ2-5 provide the parts outside the CDR3, is DSGVTQTPKHLITATGQRVTLRCSPRSGDLSVYWYQQSLDQGLQFLIQYYNGEERAKGNILERFSAQQFPDLHSELNLSSLELGDSALYFCASSSRLWGTQETQYFGPGTRLLVL.

The table lists this clonotype with many counts. The V call is TRBV28, the J call TRBJ2-3; unclear D gene. The germline gives CDR1 MDHEN, CDR2 SYDVKM. CDR3 length: 11 amino acids. V dropped 7 bases and J dropped 4 bases, with 6 bases sitting between them. The CDR3 protein is CASTSADTQYF. The CDR3 bases are TGTGCCAGCACCTCAGCAGATACGCAGTATTTT. Complete variable domain (other parts from reference TRBV28 and TRBJ2-3): DVKVTQSSRYLVKRTGEKVFLECVQDMDHENMFWYRQDPGLGLRLIYFSYDVKMKEKGDIPEGYSVSREKKERFSLILESASTNQTSMYLCASTSADTQYFGPGTRLTVL.

CDR3 sequence reads: CASSLDDHTEAFF. CDR3 DNA: TGCGCCAGCAGCTTGGACGACCACACTGAAGCTTTCTTT. The V gene is TRBV5-1, the J gene TRBJ1-1; D ambiguous. V lost 0 bases and J 3 bases, leaving 6 bases between the germline ends. Per germline, CDR1 SGHRS and CDR2 YFSETQ. The CDR3 is made up of 13 amino acids.

V is TRBV20-1 and J is TRBJ2-3; possible D gene TRBD2, 6 bases. V lost 0 bases and J 3 bases, leaving 13 bases between the germline ends. Germline CDR1 and CDR2: DFQATT and SNEGSKA (reference sequence). CDR3 length equals 15 residues. The CDR3 is CSARDPGVATDTQYF. Written as DNA, the CDR3 is TGCAGTGCTAGAGACCCGGGGGTCGCGACAGATACGCAGTATTTT.